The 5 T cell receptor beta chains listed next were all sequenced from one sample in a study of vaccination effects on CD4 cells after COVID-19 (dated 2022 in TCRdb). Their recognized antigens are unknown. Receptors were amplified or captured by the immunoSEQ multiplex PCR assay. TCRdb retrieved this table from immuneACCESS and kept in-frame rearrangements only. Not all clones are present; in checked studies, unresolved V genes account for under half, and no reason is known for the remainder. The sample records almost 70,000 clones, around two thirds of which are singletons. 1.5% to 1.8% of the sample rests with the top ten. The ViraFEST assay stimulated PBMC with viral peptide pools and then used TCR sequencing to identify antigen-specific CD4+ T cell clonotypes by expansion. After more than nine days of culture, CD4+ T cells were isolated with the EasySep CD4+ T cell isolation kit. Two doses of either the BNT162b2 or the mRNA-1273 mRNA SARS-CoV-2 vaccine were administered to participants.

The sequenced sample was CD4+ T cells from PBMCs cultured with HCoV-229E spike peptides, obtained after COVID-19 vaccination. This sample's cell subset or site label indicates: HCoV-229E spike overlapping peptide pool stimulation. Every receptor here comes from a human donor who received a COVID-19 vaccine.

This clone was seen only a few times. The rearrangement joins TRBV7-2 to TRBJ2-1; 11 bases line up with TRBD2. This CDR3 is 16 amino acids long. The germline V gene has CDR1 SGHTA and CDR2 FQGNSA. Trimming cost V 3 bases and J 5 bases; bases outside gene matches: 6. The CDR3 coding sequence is TGTGCCAGCAGCTTTTCTAGCGGGGGGTTGGACAATGAGCAGTTCTTC. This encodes CASSFSSGGLDNEQFF.

The CDR3, as DNA: TGTGCCAGCAGGCAGACAGGGCCGCCTAATGAGCAGTTCTTC. It translates to CASRQTGPPNEQFF. V gene TRBV6-5 combines with J gene TRBJ2-1; TRBD1 agrees at 7 bases. Germline trimming cut 6 bases from V and 7 bases from J; bases unmatched to any gene: 9. This CDR3 region has 14 residues. CDR1 is MNHEY, CDR2 SVGAGI, per germline.

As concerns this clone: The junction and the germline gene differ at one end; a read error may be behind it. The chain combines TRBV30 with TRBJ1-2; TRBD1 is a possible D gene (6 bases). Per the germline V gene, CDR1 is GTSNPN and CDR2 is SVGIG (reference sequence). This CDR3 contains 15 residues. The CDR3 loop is CAWSVDRDIEYGYTF. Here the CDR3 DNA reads TGTGCCTGGAGTGTTGACCGGGACATCGAATATGGCTATACCTTC.

As DNA, the CDR3 is TGTGCCAGCAGCCATTTGGGGGGCCCAGATACGCAGTATTTT. This encodes CASSHLGGPDTQYF. The chain employs TRBV3-1 (or the pseudogene TRBV3-2) and TRBJ2-3; D tentatively reads TRBD1 or TRBD2 (6 bases each). In germline, CDR1 is LGHDT, CDR2 YNNKEL (reference sequence). The CDR3 spans 14 residues. V lost 3 bases, J lost 4 bases, and 11 bases lay in between.

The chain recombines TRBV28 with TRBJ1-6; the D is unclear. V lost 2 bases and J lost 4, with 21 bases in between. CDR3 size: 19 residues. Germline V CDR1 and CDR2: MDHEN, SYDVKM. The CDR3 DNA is TGTGCCAGCAGTTTACCGAGACCAGGCACGATCGGGTATAATTCACCCCTCCACTTT. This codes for CASSLPRPGTIGYNSPLHF.